A single TCR beta chain is shown here with its context. Antigen unknown. This sample was included in a study of T cell responses to AZD1222 COVID-19 vaccine. Germline assignment: CDR1 LGHNA and CDR2 YSLEER. The V gene lost 1 base and the J gene lost 2 bases, with 10 bases spanning the gap. CDR3 length: 15 residues. The study, taken as a whole, reports: Possibly, clonal diversity was underestimated; donors were largely white British and included more females. The study identified only five to seven AZD1222 recipients as seropositive at baseline.

Sequencing used immunoSEQ multiplex PCR; TCRdb keeps in-frame clones, though not all of them. Of 120,000 or so clones listed, around 80% are singletons. The sequences come from peripheral blood, collected 28 days after the second AZD1222 dose. The TCR sequence derives from an adult who received the AZD1222 COVID-19 vaccine. The chain is built from TRBV4-3 and TRBJ2-3, with D possibly TRBD1 on 6 matching bases. CDR3 nucleotides: TGCGCCAGCAGCCAAGTTCAGGGGCTCACAGATACGCAGTATTTT. Protein sequence: CASSQVQGLTDTQYF.